The 3 T cell receptor gamma chains presented below share a single source sample, sequenced in a study of gamma delta lymphoproliferative disorders and STAT genes. TCRdb re-called clones from the multiplex PCR reads using CATT. The table lists over 4,000 gamma-chain clones, roughly 7.9% of them singletons. Genomic DNA from isolated PBMCs served as the sequencing template. The sequencing sample was made of blood. Receptor source: a human donor in good health.

This clone is labeled medium-sized (0.01 to 0.1%). The rearrangement joins TRGV11 to TRGJ1 or TRGJ2. In the absence of a J gene in TCRdb, the DNA was matched to germline to assign it here. TRGV11 is recorded as an ORF, its role being uncertain. Germline trimming cut 0 bases from V and 0 bases from J; bases unmatched to any gene: 2. The CDR3 spans 15 residues. CDR3 DNA sequence: TGTGCCTGCTGGATTAGGCACGGGAATTATTATAAGAAACTCTTT. Amino acids: CACWIRHGNYYKKLF.

The table lists this clone with a few counts. V usage is TRGV8 and J usage is TRGJP. Here the J gene came from matching the DNA to germline, since TCRdb omits it. V was clipped by 11 bases and J by 4 bases; unmatched bases: 5. Germline CDR1 and CDR2: VENAVY and YDSYNSRV. CDR3 length: 14 residues. Here the CDR3 DNA reads TGTGCCATCCTACAAGAGTTGGGCAAAAAAATCAAGGTATTT. Protein: CAILQELGKKIKVF.

In its sample, this clone ranks as medium-sized. The same CDR3 arises from other DNA sequences in this sample as well. The chain combines TRGV10 with TRGJ1 or TRGJ2. TCRdb offers no J gene call, so here the DNA was matched to germline to obtain one. TRGV10 is flagged as an ORF with uncertain function. This CDR3 comprises 11 residues. V shed 10 bases and J 3 bases; nucleotides not matched to a gene: 4. The CDR3 DNA reads as TGTGCTGCGTCTCTTTATTATAAGAAACTCTTT. Protein: CAASLYYKKLF.